Listed below are T cell receptor beta chains from one sample, sequenced in a study of T cells in Graves' hyperthyroidism and ophthalmopathy. TCRdb processed the multiplex PCR reads anew with MiXCR; each CDR3 protein has one entry. The table records 340,000 or so distinct CDR3 sequences, roughly a fifth of them present only once. Material for sequencing was blood. The receptors come from a woman aged 50 to 60 with Graves' hyperthyroidism. The CDR3 runs from the conserved cysteine through the conserved F or W. Each record gives: V gene, clone size, J gene, D gene, CDR3 DNA, CDR3 protein. D genes are given only for firm matches. Clone size is not always given. Where it is, it says once, few, many or a class for expanded clones.

TRBV28	many	TRBJ1-1	.	TGTGCCAGCAGTTCTATTAAAAGGACTGAAGCTTTCTTT	CASSSIKRTEAFF
TRBV4-2	.	TRBJ2-2	.	TGTGCCAGCAGCCAATCCGGGGGGCGGGGCACCGGGGAGCTGTTTTTT	CASSQSGGRGTGELFF
TRBV2	many	TRBJ1-1	.	TGTGCCAGCATCTTCACGGGAAAGGGTAATCATGCTTTCTTT	CASIFTGKGNHAFF
TRBV30	once	TRBJ2-7	TRBD1	TGTGCCTGGCTCGGGACAGGCGGTTCGGGCGAGCAGTACTTC	CAWLGTGGSGEQYF
TRBV7-8	many	TRBJ2-7	.	TGTGCCAGCAGCTTAAGGGGGTACGAGCAGTACTTC	CASSLRGYEQYF
TRBV4-1	few	TRBJ2-1	.	TGCGCCAGCAGCCAGGAGAGCTCCTACAATGAGCAGTTCTTC	CASSQESSYNEQFF
TRBV12-3/TRBV12-4	many	TRBJ1-1	.	TGTGCCAGCAGCCGCGAAAGGGGGGTCGGCACTGAAGCTTTCTTT	CASSRERGVGTEAFF
TRBV6-1	many	TRBJ1-3	.	TGTGCCAGCAGTGAAGAGTTTGGAAACACCATATATTTT	CASSEEFGNTIYF
TRBV19	.	TRBJ2-5	.	TGTGCCACCAGCAGGGACCAAGAGACCCAGTACTTC	CATSRDQETQYF
TRBV19	.	TRBJ2-1	.	TGTGCCAGTAGTCGAAGGCAGTCCCAGAGCTCCTACAATGAGCAGTTCTTC	CASSRRQSQSSYNEQFF
TRBV30	many	TRBJ2-1	.	TGTGCCTGGAGGGACGGGCTACACAATGAGCAGTTCTTC	CAWRDGLHNEQFF
TRBV2	many	TRBJ2-2	.	TGTGCCAGCAGCCGGGACCGTGGCGGAGGAGGGGAGCTGTTTTTT	CASSRDRGGGGELFF
TRBV29-1	.	TRBJ2-4	.	TGCAGCGCCGTTAGCGACAAAGTAGGCAAAAACATTCAGTACTTC	CSAVSDKVGKNIQYF
TRBV7-9	many	TRBJ1-1	.	TGTGCCAGCAGCTTTCGGGGACGGCACACTGAAGCTTTCTTT	CASSFRGRHTEAFF
TRBV30	few	TRBJ2-7	.	TGTGCCTGGAACAGGCAGTCGGCCTACGAGCAGTACTTC	CAWNRQSAYEQYF
TRBV15	.	TRBJ2-7	TRBD1	TGTGCCACCGTCCGGGACAGGTCATCCTACGAGCAGTACTTC	CATVRDRSSYEQYF
TRBV10-1	.	TRBJ1-2	TRBD1	TGCGCCAGCAGTGGCAGGGGGTCCCTCGGCTACACCTTC	CASSGRGSLGYTF
TRBV25-1	.	TRBJ1-2	.	TGTGCCAGCAGTAACAGGGCGGGCTATGGCTACACCTTC	CASSNRAGYGYTF
TRBV12-3/TRBV12-4	.	TRBJ1-1	TRBD1	TGTGCCACTAAAAGGTGGGCAGGGGGCACTGAAGCTTTCTTT	CATKRWAGGTEAFF
TRBV4-2	few	TRBJ2-3	TRBD2	TGTGCCAGCAGCCGGAGCGGGAGCTTCGCAGATACGCAGTATTTT	CASSRSGSFADTQYF
TRBV7-8	many	TRBJ2-5	TRBD1	TGTGCCAGCACCCTAGGACAGGGGGAGACCCAGTACTTC	CASTLGQGETQYF
TRBV11-2	.	TRBJ2-1	TRBD1	TGTGCCGGCAGCTCAGGGAACAGGGGGGACCTTGCGTTCTTC	CAGSSGNRGDLAFF
TRBV11-2	many	TRBJ2-3	.	TGTGCCAGCAGCTTAGCCAGGGAGGCAGATACGCAGTATTTT	CASSLAREADTQYF
TRBV20-1	many	TRBJ1-2	.	TGCAGTGCTAGAGACAGATCCTATGGCTACACCTTC	CSARDRSYGYTF
TRBV3-1	many	TRBJ1-2	.	TGTGCCACCGCACAGTCTTCTAACTATGGCTACACCTTC	CATAQSSNYGYTF
TRBV6-1	many	TRBJ2-3	TRBD2	TGTGCCAGCAGTGAAGTTCGGACTAGCGGGGACACAGATACGCAGTATTTT	CASSEVRTSGDTDTQYF
TRBV6-1	.	TRBJ2-1	TRBD2	TGTGCCAGCAGCGGGACTAGCGTTGGGCACAATGAGCAGTTCTTC	CASSGTSVGHNEQFF
TRBV6-2/TRBV6-3	.	TRBJ2-6	.	TGTGCCAGCACAAGTAGTTTCTGGGATTGGTTTTCTGGGGCCAACGTCCTGACTTTC	CASTSSFWDWFSGANVLTF
TRBV19	.	TRBJ2-7	TRBD1	TGTGCCAGTAGTATCTTCGACAGGGGGCGAGGGGGGTCCTACGAGCAGTACTTC	CASSIFDRGRGGSYEQYF
TRBV3-1	many	TRBJ1-4	.	TGTGCCAGCAGCCAAGGATGGGGTCCTCGGGAAAAACTGTTTTTT	CASSQGWGPREKLFF
TRBV27	many	TRBJ1-4	TRBD1	TGTGCCAGCAGTCAAGGGACAGGGGGGAAAAAACTGTTTTTT	CASSQGTGGKKLFF
TRBV5-1	.	TRBJ2-1	TRBD2	TGCGCCAGCAGCTTATTAACCGGGACTAGCGGAAATGAGCAGTTCTTC	CASSLLTGTSGNEQFF
TRBV30	once	TRBJ1-2	TRBD1	TGTGCCTGGACCCCGGGGGGGACAGGGGTCGGCTACACCTTC	CAWTPGGTGVGYTF
TRBV12-3/TRBV12-4	many	TRBJ1-2	TRBD1	TGTGCCAGCAGTTTAGCTCGGGGACAGGGTTTCGGCTACACCTTC	CASSLARGQGFGYTF
TRBV5-6	.	TRBJ2-2	TRBD1	TGTGCCAGCAGCCTACCGGGACAGGGGGCCGGGGAGCTGTTTTTT	CASSLPGQGAGELFF
TRBV7-9	.	TRBJ2-7	.	TGTGCCAGCAGCTTATACCCCGCCACCTACGAGCAGTACTTC	CASSLYPATYEQYF
TRBV12-3/TRBV12-4	.	TRBJ1-3	.	TGTGCCAGCAGTTTATCGGGCCTGGGAGGGCCTGGAAACACCATATATTTT	CASSLSGLGGPGNTIYF
TRBV10-3	.	TRBJ1-5	TRBD1	TGTGCCATCAGTGAGAGGGGGCAGGGGGGCCCCCAGCATTTT	CAISERGQGGPQHF
TRBV20-1	many	TRBJ1-2	.	TGCAGTGCTAGAGATCTTGGGGAGGGCTACACCTTC	CSARDLGEGYTF
TRBV19	.	TRBJ1-4	.	TGTGCCAGTAACGGCATGGATCTTAATGAAAAACTGTTTTTT	CASNGMDLNEKLFF
TRBV29-1	.	TRBJ2-7	TRBD1	TGCAGCGTTGAAGAATGGAGGACAGGGTCCTACGAGCAGTACTTC	CSVEEWRTGSYEQYF
TRBV28	few	TRBJ2-4	.	TGTGCCAGCAGTTTTGGGACGTCCCGTGCCAAAAACATTCAGTACTTC	CASSFGTSRAKNIQYF
TRBV6-1	many	TRBJ2-3	TRBD2	TGTGCCAGCAGTGAACTAGCGGGAGCGGTAGATACGCAGTATTTT	CASSELAGAVDTQYF
TRBV6-2/TRBV6-3	many	TRBJ2-7	.	TGTGCCAGCAGTTACGATACCAAAAATTTCTACGAGCAGTACTTC	CASSYDTKNFYEQYF
TRBV13	many	TRBJ2-7	.	TGTGCCAGCAGCTCGCAGGATGGGGCGCGGTACGAGCAGTACTTC	CASSSQDGARYEQYF
TRBV6-1	.	TRBJ1-2	.	TGTGCCATCACCCGGGCCAACTATGGCTACACCTTC	CAITRANYGYTF
TRBV12-3/TRBV12-4	few	TRBJ1-2	TRBD1	TGTGCCAGCAGTGCGGACAGGAGAGCTCTCTATGGCTACACCTTC	CASSADRRALYGYTF
TRBV5-1	.	TRBJ2-4	TRBD1	TGCGCCAGCAGCCCTCTCGGACAGGGCCTAGCCAAAAACATTCAGTACTTC	CASSPLGQGLAKNIQYF
TRBV7-2	many	TRBJ1-1	.	TGTGCCAGCAGTGTAACCGGGACCCAGAACACTGAAGCTTTCTTT	CASSVTGTQNTEAFF